This T cell receptor (beta chain) was recovered during a study of blood T cells in healthy people across ages (dated by TCRdb to the mid-2010s). Some background on the complete study: In model experiments, template switching captured about one uniquely barcoded TCR beta cDNA molecule for every two T cells. The study measured age-related changes in TCR beta repertoire diversity using deep sequencing normalized with unique cDNA molecular identifiers. The donors were split into four age groups: young (average 16 years), middle-aged (about 40), aged (about 56) and long-lived (approximately 89). To avoid experimental bias, donors of different ages were spread randomly across the sequencing lanes. Two additional independent replicas of 1 million unique cDNA reads from the same blood draw were analyzed for two donors (one aged 18 to 30 and one aged 80 or older).

The V end gives up 2 bases and the J end 4 bases, leaving 11 bases in the junction not matched to a gene. According to the germline V gene, CDR1 reads SGHTA and CDR2 reads FQGNSA. Spanning cysteine to phenylalanine, the CDR3 consists of 17 amino acids. The entry retains the CDR3 DNA only, 51 bases that are in frame from base 1. The library was prepared using 5' RACE. The instrument given in TCRdb is Illumina HiSeq 2500. A second PCR of roughly 7 to 12 cycles was run with a J-beta primer mix and a sample-barcoded 5' primer. A template-switch 5' adaptor carrying 12 random nucleotides introduced a unique molecular identifier onto each TCR beta cDNA molecule. Each sample yielded at least 2.5 million CDR3-containing paired-end reads. First-strand cDNA synthesis was performed from all RNA using the Mint cDNA synthesis kit, with priming by a TRBC-specific oligonucleotide. Following uracil-DNA glycosylase treatment, all cDNA underwent a first 18-cycle PCR with the universal primers M1SS and BC2_uni_R. Per the authors' processing: Normalization of each sample was performed by random selection of 1 million high-quality reads, each carrying a distinct molecular identifier. Reads sharing molecular identifiers were discarded rather than binned into consensus sequences. MiTCR, run with a Q25 quality threshold and the strictest error-elimination algorithm, handled CDR3 identification, clonotype clustering and error correction. A nonparametric unseen species model with Euler transformation was used to estimate lower-bound total TCR beta diversity. The public reads were reprocessed in TCRdb via fastp at Q25 and MiXCR, keeping in-frame beta chains. Entries are consolidated by CDR3 protein sequence, retaining the most common genes and DNA. The V and J calls here are based on TCRdb, not the publication. Across this sample there are about 1,500,000 distinct CDR3 sequences, with about 30% seen only once. Roughly 8% of the sample lies in the top ten.

Points the paper makes about the study in general: The long-lived group showed more naive CD4+ T cells, fewer expanded clones and increased TCR diversity than the aged group, suggesting age selection. Observed TCR beta diversity per million T cells fell roughly linearly with age, and a significant reduction was already apparent by age about 36. Donor CMV infection status was unknown, potentially confounding age-related changes in expanded clonotypes. A strong correlation was found between observed TCR beta diversity and the percentage of naive T cells measured by flow cytometry. Conclusive comparison of naive and antigen-experienced compartments was prevented by the profiling of bulk unsorted PBMCs. Estimates of total diversity from one million sequenced T cells were regarded as lower bounds and underestimates.

This clonotype was detected only a few times. It has no known antigen specificity. Base qualities are not recorded, but no much larger clone differs from it by a single base. Donors were about 36 systemically healthy Caucasian individuals from Russia aged roughly 6 to 100 years. Approximately 9.3 milliliters of peripheral blood were drawn from each donor into EDTA-treated Vacutainer tubes. Ficoll-Paque density-gradient centrifugation was used to isolate PBMCs, with at least 6.5 million per sample. Trizol reagent was used to extract total RNA from the PBMCs, yielding at least 5 micrograms per sample. The percentages of naive CD45RAhigh/CD27high T cells were determined by flow cytometry on a PBMC aliquot from every donor.

The sequence is built from TRBV7-2 and TRBJ1-1; 9 central nucleotides agree with TRBD1. This sequence originates from a woman between 25 and 40 years old in good health. The sample taken for sequencing was blood. The DNA is as follows: TGTGCCAGCAGCTTATACGGGACAGGGAGGGTGGGCACTGAAGCTTTCTTT. Protein translation: CASSLYGTGRVGTEAFF.